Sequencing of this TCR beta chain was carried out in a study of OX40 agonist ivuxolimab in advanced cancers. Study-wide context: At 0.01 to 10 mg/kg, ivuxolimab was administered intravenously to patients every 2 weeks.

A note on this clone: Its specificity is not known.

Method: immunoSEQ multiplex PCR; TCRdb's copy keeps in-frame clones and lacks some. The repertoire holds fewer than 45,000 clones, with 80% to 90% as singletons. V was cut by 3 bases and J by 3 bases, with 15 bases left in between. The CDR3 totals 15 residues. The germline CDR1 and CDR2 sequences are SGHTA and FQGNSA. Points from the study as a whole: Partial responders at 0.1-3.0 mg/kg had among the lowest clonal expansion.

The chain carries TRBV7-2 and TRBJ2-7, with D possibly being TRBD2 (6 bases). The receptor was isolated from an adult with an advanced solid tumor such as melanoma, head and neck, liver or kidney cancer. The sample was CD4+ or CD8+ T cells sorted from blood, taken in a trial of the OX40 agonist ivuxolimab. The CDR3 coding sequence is TGTGCCAGCAGCTTGGGACTTTCCCGCGACTACGAGCAGTACTTC. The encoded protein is CASSLGLSRDYEQYF.